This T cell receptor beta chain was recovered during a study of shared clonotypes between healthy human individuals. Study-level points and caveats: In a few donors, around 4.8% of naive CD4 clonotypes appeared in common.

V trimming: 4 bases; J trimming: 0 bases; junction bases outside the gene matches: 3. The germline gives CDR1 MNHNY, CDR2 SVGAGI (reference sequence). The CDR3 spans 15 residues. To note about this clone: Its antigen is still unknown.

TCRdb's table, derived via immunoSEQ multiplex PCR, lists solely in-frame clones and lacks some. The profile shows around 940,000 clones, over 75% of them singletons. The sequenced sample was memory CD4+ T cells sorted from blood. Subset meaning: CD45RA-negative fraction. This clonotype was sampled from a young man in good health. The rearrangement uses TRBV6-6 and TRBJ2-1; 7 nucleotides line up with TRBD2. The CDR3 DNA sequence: TGTGCCAGCAGTTCGGGCGGGAGCTCCTACAATGAGCAGTTCTTC. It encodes CASSSGGSSYNEQFF.